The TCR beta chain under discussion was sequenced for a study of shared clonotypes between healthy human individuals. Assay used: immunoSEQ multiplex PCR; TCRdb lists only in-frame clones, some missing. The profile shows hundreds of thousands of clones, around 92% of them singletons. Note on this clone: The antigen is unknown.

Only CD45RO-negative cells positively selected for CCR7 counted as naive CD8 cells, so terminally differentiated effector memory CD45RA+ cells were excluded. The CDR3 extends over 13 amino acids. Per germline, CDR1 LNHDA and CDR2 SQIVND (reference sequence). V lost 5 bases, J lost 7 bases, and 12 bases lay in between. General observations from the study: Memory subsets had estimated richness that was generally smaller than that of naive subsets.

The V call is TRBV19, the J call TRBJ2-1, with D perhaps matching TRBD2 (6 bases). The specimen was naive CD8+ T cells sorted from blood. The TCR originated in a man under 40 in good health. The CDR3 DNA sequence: TGTGCCAGTAGTGCCGGGACTCTGAATGAGCAGTTCTTC. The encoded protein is CASSAGTLNEQFF.